The 8 T cell receptor beta chains reported below all come from one sample, sequenced in a study of vaccination and CD4 T cells after COVID-19. Regarding treatment: 10-day PBMC culture with coronavirus spike peptide pools or control peptides (ViraFEST assay). Cultured CD4+ T cell DNA was sequenced using the Oncomine TCR Beta short-read assay. TCRdb re-derived calls from the PCR reads in MiXCR, one entry per CDR3 protein. This table holds 15,000 to 20,000 distinct CDR3 sequences, roughly half found once. Their antigen targets remain unknown. The source was CD4+ T cells from blood, cultured in vitro, collected after SARS-CoV-2 vaccination. These TCRs come from a human donor who had recovered from COVID-19.

The chain combines TRBV2 with TRBJ1-5; TRBD1 is a possible D gene (6 bases). Between the trimmed V and J ends, which lost 3 bases and 4 bases, there was a span of 13 bases. This CDR3 comprises 15 residues. Germline V gives CDR1 SNHLY, CDR2 FYNNEI. The DNA of the CDR3 is TGTGCCAGCAGTGACGGGGGCGCAGGGAATCAGCCCCAGCATTTT. It yields the protein CASSDGGAGNQPQHF.

This chain connects TRBV11-2 to TRBJ1-2; 10 bases agree with TRBD1. This CDR3 has 15 residues. Losses at the gene ends were 6 bases for V and 4 bases for J; bases not matched to a gene: 8. CDR1 is SGHAT and CDR2 is FQNNGV in the germline V gene. This CDR3 is CASRGTGVNFYGYTF. The CDR3 DNA is TGTGCCAGCAGGGGGACAGGGGTTAATTTCTATGGCTACACCTTC.

The V call is TRBV5-4, the J call TRBJ1-1, with a weak D call TRBD1 (6 bases). Trimming stripped 4 bases from V and 8 bases from J, with 18 bases between. Per the germline V gene, CDR1 is SGHNT and CDR2 is YYREEE (reference sequence). The CDR3 sequence is 14 residues long. CDR3 loop: CASSPGQIRSEAFF. CDR3 nucleotides: TGTGCCAGCAGCCCTGGACAGATACGTTCCGAAGCTTTCTTT.

The CDR3, as DNA: TGCGCCAGCAGGGAGATTACTAACTATGGCTACACCTTC. Translation: CASREITNYGYTF. This sequence joins TRBV5-1 and TRBJ1-2; D is undetermined. Germline lookup yields CDR1 SGHRS and CDR2 YFSETQ. The CDR3 is 13 residues long. V lost 5 bases and J 0 bases, leaving 8 bases between the germline ends.

The chain carries TRBV12-3 or TRBV12-4 and TRBJ2-5; maybe TRBD1 (6 bases). Trimming cost V 3 bases and J 5 bases, with 13 bases left between them. The CDR3 covers 14 residues. CDR3 in amino acids: CASSFMTQGETQYF. CDR3 sequence (DNA): TGTGCCAGCAGTTTTATGACTCAGGGGGAGACCCAGTACTTC.

This clonotype has just a few counts. The genes are TRBV20-1 and TRBJ2-7; 8 nucleotides match TRBD1. Germline CDR1 and CDR2: DFQATT and SNEGSKA (reference sequence). V lost 3 bases to trimming and J lost 4 bases; unmatched junction nucleotides: 2. This CDR3 comprises 12 residues. CDR3 in amino acids: CSASGTGYEQYF. CDR3 sequence (DNA): TGCAGTGCTAGTGGGACAGGTTACGAGCAGTACTTC.

This chain joins TRBV11-3 and TRBJ2-1; 16 positions agree with TRBD2. CDR3 length equals 15 residues. The junction had 6 bases not matched to a gene; V was cut back by 3 bases and J by 13 bases. Looked up from germline, CDR1 is SGHNT and CDR2 is YENEEA. The CDR3: CASSLGLAGGPKQFF. CDR3 coding DNA: TGTGCCAGCAGCTTGGGACTAGCGGGGGGGCCTAAACAGTTCTTC.

This clonotype is categorized as medium-sized. V and J are TRBV6-5 and TRBJ1-2; D ambiguous. The CDR3 is 13 amino acids. V lost 2 bases and J 1 base, leaving 5 bases between the germline ends. Looked up from germline, CDR1 is MNHEY and CDR2 is SVGAGI. CDR3 nucleotide sequence: TGTGCCAGCAGTTACGCCAGTAACTATGGCTACACCTTC. Translated, it gives CASSYASNYGYTF.